These 5 T cell receptor beta chains came from one sample sequenced in a study of blood T cell repertoires in COVID-19. TCRdb's table, derived via immunoSEQ multiplex PCR, lists solely in-frame clones and lacks some. The sample lists about 190,000 clones, 88% occurring once. The sequencing sample was made of peripheral blood. The receptor set was obtained from a man aged 35 to 55 with active or convalescent COVID-19.

The gene calls are TRBV19 and TRBJ2-2, with D possibly matching TRBD2 (7 bases). V was clipped by 5 bases and J by 3 bases, with 22 bases between them. The CDR3 spans 18 residues. Germline V gene lookup returns CDR1 LNHDA and CDR2 SQIVND (reference sequence). The CDR3 sequence: CASSLILRGGRDTGELFF. The DNA of the CDR3 is TGTGCCAGTAGTCTAATACTAAGGGGGGGACGGGACACCGGGGAGCTGTTTTTT.

The CDR3 bases are TGTGCCAGCAGTTTATGGGGGGGGAACACTGAAGCTTTCTTT. This gives the protein CASSLWGGNTEAFF. The gene calls are TRBV27 and TRBJ1-1, with a tentative D call TRBD1 (5 bases). CDR1 is MNHEY, CDR2 SMNVEV, per germline (reference sequence). The CDR3 loop spans 14 amino acids. Trimming shortened V by 1 base and J by 1 base, and 7 bases separated the two germline ends.

V is TRBV4-1 and J is TRBJ1-5, with 12 bases fitting TRBD1. Looked up from germline, CDR1 is MGHRA and CDR2 is YSYEKL. The CDR3 runs 16 residues. The ends lost 2 bases at V and 5 bases at J; junction bases unmatched: 4. The CDR3 DNA is TGCGCCAGCAGCCAAACCGGGACAGGGGGCCATCAGCCCCAGCATTTT. Translation: CASSQTGTGGHQPQHF.

The chain recombines TRBV7-9 with TRBJ2-4; perhaps TRBD2 as D (6 bases). Trimming took 1 base from V and 0 from J, leaving 13 bases between them. Germline CDR1 SEHNR, CDR2 FQNEAQ (reference sequence). The CDR3 is 17 amino acids. CDR3 in DNA: TGTGCCAGCAGCTTAGGAGGAGGGGACCTAGCCAAAAACATTCAGTACTTC. Encoded protein: CASSLGGGDLAKNIQYF.

This chain connects TRBV5-1 to TRBJ1-2; TRBD1 might be the D (5 bases). V was cut by 4 bases and J by 4 bases, with 14 bases left in between. This CDR3 is built from 14 residues. Germline lookup yields CDR1 SGHRS and CDR2 YFSETQ. DNA for the CDR3: TGCGCCAGCAGCGACAGTCTTCTTCGCTATGGCTACACCTTC. Translated: CASSDSLLRYGYTF.